The rows below give T cell receptor beta chains drawn from one sample of a study of blood T cells in healthy people across ages. In TCRdb, the 5' RACE reads were re-called with MiXCR into one record per CDR3 protein. The sample has 800,000 to 1,300,000 distinct CDR3 sequences, about 23% seen once; the top ten hold 0.65% to 0.75%. Separately, the same data were catalogued under a study of T cells of mothers and their children.

Material for sequencing was blood. The receptors come from a girl aged 2 to 10 in good health. CDR3s include the opening cysteine and the closing phenylalanine or tryptophan. Fields, in order: V gene, D gene, J gene, clone size, CDR3 DNA, CDR3 protein. D genes are given only for firm matches. The size field is filled for only some rows; it gives once, few, many or a size class.

V gene: TRBV28; D gene: .; J gene: TRBJ2-7; clone size: .; CDR3 DNA: TGTGCCAGCAGCCTCACCTCGAACTCCTACGAGCAGTACTTC; CDR3 protein: CASSLTSNSYEQYF
V gene: TRBV7-2; D gene: .; J gene: TRBJ2-3; clone size: .; CDR3 DNA: TGTGCCAGCAGCTTGACACTTAGCACAGATACGCAGTATTTT; CDR3 protein: CASSLTLSTDTQYF
V gene: TRBV29-1; D gene: .; J gene: TRBJ2-4; clone size: few; CDR3 DNA: TGCAGCGTTGAAGACAGAATAGGGAACATTCAGTACTTC; CDR3 protein: CSVEDRIGNIQYF
V gene: TRBV6-5; D gene: .; J gene: TRBJ2-7; clone size: few; CDR3 DNA: TGTGCCAGCAGTCTCGACAGCCACTCTTCCTACGAGCAGTACTTC; CDR3 protein: CASSLDSHSSYEQYF
V gene: TRBV5-1; D gene: TRBD2; J gene: TRBJ2-5; clone size: few; CDR3 DNA: TGCGCCAGCAGCTTAACCCCGGTAATGACGGGGGGCCAAGAGACCCAGTACTTC; CDR3 protein: CASSLTPVMTGGQETQYF
V gene: TRBV28; D gene: TRBD1; J gene: TRBJ1-2; clone size: .; CDR3 DNA: TGTGCCGGCGGGACAGCATATGGCTACACCTTC; CDR3 protein: CAGGTAYGYTF
V gene: TRBV20-1; D gene: .; J gene: TRBJ2-3; clone size: .; CDR3 DNA: TGCAGTGCTCAGTGGCAAGAGACCCAGTACTTT; CDR3 protein: CSAQWQETQYF
V gene: TRBV7-3; D gene: .; J gene: TRBJ2-7; clone size: few; CDR3 DNA: TGTGCCAGCAGTTCGGACGGAGGAGCTGACGAGCAGTACTTC; CDR3 protein: CASSSDGGADEQYF
V gene: TRBV5-1; D gene: TRBD1; J gene: TRBJ1-5; clone size: .; CDR3 DNA: TGCGCCAGCAGCCGTGACAGGGGGGGTCAGCCCCAGCATTTT; CDR3 protein: CASSRDRGGQPQHF
V gene: TRBV6-1; D gene: .; J gene: TRBJ1-6; clone size: .; CDR3 DNA: TGTGCCAGCAGTGAAACGAGACAGCATAATTCACCCCTCCACTTT; CDR3 protein: CASSETRQHNSPLHF
V gene: TRBV7-9; D gene: .; J gene: TRBJ1-1; clone size: few; CDR3 DNA: TGTGCCAGCAGCCCTTCACAGGTGATGAACACTGAAGCTTTCTTT; CDR3 protein: CASSPSQVMNTEAFF
V gene: TRBV24-1; D gene: .; J gene: TRBJ2-1; clone size: .; CDR3 DNA: TGTGCCACCAGTTTCCGGGACCGGGACAAGAATGAGCAGTTCTTC; CDR3 protein: CATSFRDRDKNEQFF
V gene: TRBV6-1; D gene: .; J gene: TRBJ1-1; clone size: many; CDR3 DNA: TGTGCCAGCAGTGAGGCGACAGCCGGTTTCTATGAAGCTTTCTTT; CDR3 protein: CASSEATAGFYEAFF
V gene: TRBV4-2; D gene: TRBD1; J gene: TRBJ1-2; clone size: once; CDR3 DNA: TGTGCCAGCAGCCCCCTAGGGACAGGGGATGGCTACACCTTC; CDR3 protein: CASSPLGTGDGYTF
V gene: TRBV6-5; D gene: .; J gene: TRBJ1-2; clone size: .; CDR3 DNA: TGTGCCAGCAGATCCTCATCTAGTTATGGCTACACCTTC; CDR3 protein: CASRSSSSYGYTF
V gene: TRBV7-2; D gene: TRBD1; J gene: TRBJ2-7; clone size: few; CDR3 DNA: TGTGCCAGCAGCTTAAGACCCTTTATGGGGACAGGGGGCCTCGCGTCGAGGTACGAGCAGTACTTC; CDR3 protein: CASSLRPFMGTGGLASRYEQYF
V gene: TRBV5-6; D gene: .; J gene: TRBJ2-7; clone size: many; CDR3 DNA: TGTGCCAGCAGCTCGACAGTCTACGAGCAGTACTTC; CDR3 protein: CASSSTVYEQYF
V gene: TRBV20-1; D gene: .; J gene: TRBJ1-6; clone size: .; CDR3 DNA: TGCAGTGCTATCTTCACAGTAGGAAAGACCCTCCACTTT; CDR3 protein: CSAIFTVGKTLHF
V gene: TRBV5-1; D gene: TRBD2; J gene: TRBJ2-7; clone size: .; CDR3 DNA: TGCGCCAGCAGCTCGGGAGGAGAGGGGAGATACGAGCAGTACTTC; CDR3 protein: CASSSGGEGRYEQYF
V gene: TRBV29-1; D gene: .; J gene: TRBJ2-3; clone size: once; CDR3 DNA: TGCAGCGTTAATCCGCCAGGGGTTAGCACAGATACGCAGTATTTT; CDR3 protein: CSVNPPGVSTDTQYF
V gene: TRBV11-2; D gene: .; J gene: TRBJ1-1; clone size: few; CDR3 DNA: TGTGCCAGCAGCCCCATTGAGTTTTCCAGGGAGGCTTTCTTT; CDR3 protein: CASSPIEFSREAFF
V gene: TRBV29-1; D gene: TRBD1; J gene: TRBJ2-5; clone size: .; CDR3 DNA: TGTAGCGTTGAAGACCGGGACAGGGGGGTAGATGGGACCCAGTACTTC; CDR3 protein: CSVEDRDRGVDGTQYF